The entry below describes one T cell receptor beta chain. This record belongs to a study of blood T cell repertoires in COVID-19. Study context: In each case, the material was cDNA or gDNA derived from T cells, B-cell-depleted T cells, or PBMCs.

Per the study methods: Amplification from reference gene primers served as the basis for estimated nucleated cell counts. The assay was immunoSEQ multiplex PCR, and TCRdb's table has in-frame clones only and misses some. That table furnishes V, J and clone size, whereas the DNA furnished D and trimming. The table has roughly 290,000 clones, roughly 89% seen once. The length of the CDR3 is 14 residues. Per germline, CDR1 GTSNPN and CDR2 SVGIG (reference sequence). Trimming cost V 2 bases and J 0 bases; bases outside gene matches: 3. Specimen: PBMCs or T cells enriched from blood (not recorded which). This sequence was found in a woman in her late teens or twenties with acute COVID-19. The chain joins TRBV30 to TRBJ2-7, with 8 bases lining up with TRBD2. The CDR3 loop reads CAWSLLAGSYEQYF. CDR3 DNA sequence: TGTGCCTGGAGTCTCCTAGCGGGCTCCTACGAGCAGTACTTC.